These 16 T cell receptor beta chains share one sample of origin, sequenced in a study of vaccination and CD4 T cells after COVID-19. The Oncomine TCR Beta short-read assay sequenced DNA from cultured CD4+ T cells. Each CDR3 protein gets one entry after TCRdb re-called the PCR reads with MiXCR. The sample carries around 7,800 distinct CDR3 sequences, under 60% recorded once. The treatment is: roughly 11-day PBMC culture with coronavirus spike peptide pools or control peptides (ViraFEST assay). From the unexposed donor, CD4+ T cells were collected ahead of the COVID-19 pandemic (2011-2018). These TCRs are of unknown antigen specificity. The sample was CD4+ T cells from blood, cultured in vitro. All receptors come from a human donor in good health.

This sequence joins TRBV6-5 and TRBJ1-6; a possible D gene is TRBD1 (6 bases). V dropped 3 bases and J dropped 9 bases, with 12 bases sitting between them. The CDR3 has 14 residues. CDR1 MNHEY and CDR2 SVGAGI come from the germline V gene. The DNA of the CDR3 is TGTGCCAGCAGTTATGGGACAATAGGTTCACCCCTCCACTTT. Translation: CASSYGTIGSPLHF.

J is TRBJ2-1 and V is TRBV4-1; weak D call: TRBD2 (5 bases). The V end lost 4 bases, the J end lost 3 bases, and 13 bases lay between the germline ends. This CDR3 comprises 15 residues. Germline values: CDR1 MGHRA, CDR2 YSYEKL. For the CDR3, the DNA is TGCGCCAGCAGCCGACTAAACCTACTCTACAATGAGCAGTTCTTC. Translation: CASSRLNLLYNEQFF.

The rearrangement links TRBV6-1 to TRBJ1-2, with TRBD1 identical over 7 bases. Per germline, CDR1 MNHNS and CDR2 SASEGT. V shed 6 bases, J shed 5 bases, and the junction held 9 bases outside the gene matches. The CDR3 extends over 14 amino acids. The CDR3 region has the DNA TGTGCCAGCAGCCACAGGGGTGAAGGATATGGCTACACCTTC. It specifies CASSHRGEGYGYTF.

The rearrangement links TRBV6-5 to TRBJ1-1; D is perhaps TRBD1 (6 bases). The CDR3 is made up of 15 amino acids. V shed 4 bases and J shed 5 bases, with 17 bases lying between them. Germline V gene sequence: CDR1 MNHEY, CDR2 SVGAGI. CDR3 region: CASSFSLKGGTEAFF. The CDR3 DNA sequence: TGTGCCAGCAGTTTTTCACTTAAAGGGGGGACTGAAGCTTTCTTT.

V usage is TRBV20-1 and J usage is TRBJ2-3; D is perhaps TRBD1 (5 bases). CDR1 is DFQATT, CDR2 SNEGSKA, per germline (reference sequence). Trimming stripped 6 bases from V and 9 bases from J, with 22 bases between. The length of the CDR3 is 14 residues. Here the CDR3 reads CSAAIPGAALTQYF. As DNA, the CDR3 is TGCAGTGCCGCAATCCCTGGGGCAGCTCTAACGCAGTATTTT.

This clonotype showed up just a few times. This chain connects TRBV7-8 to TRBJ1-2; D unclear. Trimming shortened V by 6 bases and J by 2 bases, and 13 bases separated the two germline ends. This CDR3 is 14 amino acids long. Germline values: CDR1 SGHVS, CDR2 FQNEAQ. The CDR3, as DNA: TGTGCCAGCAGGGGTTCGGGGAGAAACTATGGCTACACCTTC. Translation gives CASRGSGRNYGYTF. Full variable domain (remainder filled in from reference TRBV7-8 and TRBJ1-2): GAGVSQSPRYKVAKRGQDVALRCDPISGHVSLFWYQQALGQGPEFLTYFQNEAQLDKSGLPSDRFFAERPEGSVSTLKIQRTQQEDSAVYLCASRGSGRNYGYTFGSGTRLTVV.

This clonotype appeared a single time. The chain's CDR3 is CASSDRVNTGELFF. As DNA, the CDR3 is TGTGCCAGCAGTGACCGAGTAAACACCGGGGAGCTGTTTTTT. V is TRBV2 and J is TRBJ2-2; D remains unclear. This CDR3 comprises 14 residues. Germline CDR1 is SNHLY and CDR2 is FYNNEI. Trimming shortened V by 3 bases and J by 2 bases, and 7 bases separated the two germline ends.

The chain uses TRBV6-5 and TRBJ2-7; D is possibly TRBD1 or TRBD2 (5 bases each). Germline V gives CDR1 MNHEY, CDR2 SVGAGI. The V gene lost 0 bases and the J gene lost 2 bases, with 8 bases spanning the gap. The CDR3 spans 14 residues. The CDR3 DNA sequence: TGTGCCAGCAGTTACTCGGGGACGGCCTACGAGCAGTACTTC. Translating it yields CASSYSGTAYEQYF.

V usage is TRBV19 and J usage is TRBJ2-1; tentatively, D is TRBD2 (5 bases). Looked up from germline, CDR1 is LNHDA and CDR2 is SQIVND (reference sequence). The ends were cut back, 0 bases at V and 10 bases at J, with 10 bases in the middle. This CDR3 is 13 amino acids long. CDR3 DNA sequence: TGTGCCAGTAGTATAGATTGGACTGGGGAGCAGTTCTTC. This sequence encodes CASSIDWTGEQFF.

V usage is TRBV4-3 and J usage is TRBJ1-5, with 8 bases fitting TRBD1. Germline CDR1 reads LGHNA; CDR2 reads YSLEER. This CDR3 is 15 amino acids long. The junction had 6 bases not matched to a gene; V was cut back by 0 bases and J by 8 bases. The CDR3 loop is CASSQDRQGAEPQHF. In nucleotides, the CDR3 is TGCGCCAGCAGCCAAGATAGGCAGGGGGCAGAGCCCCAGCATTTT.

The chain recombines TRBV6-1 with TRBJ1-5; TRBD1 matches at 7 bases. This CDR3 spans 16 amino acids. Germline-derived CDR1 and CDR2 are MNHNS and SASEGT. Germline trimming cut 4 bases from V and 5 bases from J; bases unmatched to any gene: 11. The CDR3 loop reads CASSASVGGKDQPQHF. The CDR3 coding sequence is TGTGCCAGCAGTGCTAGCGTAGGGGGCAAGGATCAGCCCCAGCATTTT.

In this sample, this clonotype turned up a few times. V is TRBV20-1 and J is TRBJ2-2, with TRBD1 as a possible D gene (5 bases). There are 14 residues in the CDR3. The germline V and J ends were trimmed by 1 base and 0 bases, with 6 bases remaining between them. The germline V gene has CDR1 DFQATT and CDR2 SNEGSKA (reference sequence). CDR3 nucleotide sequence: TGCAGTGCTAGAGGACAGACGAACACCGGGGAGCTGTTTTTT. The encoded protein is CSARGQTNTGELFF.

A single count supports this clonotype. The rearrangement links TRBV7-2 to TRBJ2-7; 13 nucleotides align to TRBD2. CDR3 length: 19 residues. Trimming cost V 3 bases and J 5 bases; bases outside gene matches: 16. The V gene's germline CDR1 is SGHTA and CDR2 FQGNSA. In DNA form, the CDR3 reads TGTGCCAGCAGCTTTCCCCGGGGACTAGCGGGACCCAACTTCGACGAGCAGTACTTC. This translates into CASSFPRGLAGPNFDEQYF. Filled out from reference TRBV7-2 and TRBJ2-7, the complete variable domain reads GAGVSQSPSNKVTEKGKDVELRCDPISGHTALYWYRQSLGQGLEFLIYFQGNSAPDKSGLPSDRFSAERTGGSVSTLTIQRTQQEDSAVYLCASSFPRGLAGPNFDEQYFGPGTRLTVT.

This clonotype has only a few counts. The gene calls are TRBV11-2 and TRBJ2-6, with D tentatively TRBD1 or TRBD2 (6 bases each). This CDR3 is 20 amino acids long. Germline V lookup: CDR1 SGHAT, CDR2 FQNNGV. V lost 1 base and J 0 bases, leaving 19 bases between the germline ends. This CDR3 reads CASSLVSGGGWSSGANVLTF. The CDR3 DNA reads as TGTGCCAGCAGCTTAGTATCCGGGGGCGGGTGGTCCTCTGGGGCCAACGTCCTGACTTTC.

The chain is built from TRBV23-1 and TRBJ2-4; D gene uncertain. TRBV23-1 is an ORF, with its function uncertain. The length of the CDR3 is 15 residues. V lost 4 bases and J 8 bases, leaving 18 bases between the germline ends. CDR3 loop: CASSLRGAPEDIQYF. The CDR3 bases are TGCGCCAGCAGTCTACGAGGCGCGCCCGAGGACATTCAGTACTTC.

The V call is TRBV5-1, the J call TRBJ1-5, with TRBD1 as a possible D gene (6 bases). The length of the CDR3 is 14 residues. The V end was cut by 2 bases, the J end by 5 bases, with 11 bases between. In germline, CDR1 is SGHRS, CDR2 YFSETQ. The CDR3 nucleotides read TGCGCCAGCAGCTTTGGGGGCGTGGATCAGCCCCAGCATTTT. Translated, it gives CASSFGGVDQPQHF.